Following are 20 T cell receptor beta chains from one sample sequenced in a study of blood T cell repertoires in COVID-19. Clones were sequenced by immunoSEQ multiplex PCR, and TCRdb holds only the in-frame ones, with some missing. The sample contains more than 200,000 clones, around 88% of which appear only once. The sample taken for sequencing was peripheral blood. The receptor source for this set is a man aged 40-55 years with active or convalescent COVID-19.

A few counts support this clone. The V call is TRBV5-6, the J call TRBJ2-7; D is perhaps TRBD2 (5 bases). The CDR3 has 17 amino acids. V lost 1 base and J lost 4, with 21 bases in between. Looked up from germline, CDR1 is SGHDT and CDR2 is YYEEEE. The CDR3 loop reads CASSLWSLKSGIYEQYF. For the CDR3, the DNA is TGTGCCAGCAGCTTGTGGAGTCTCAAATCGGGGATATACGAGCAGTACTTC.

CDR3 protein: CASSYTGQGGYTF. The DNA of the CDR3 is TGTGCCAGCAGTTATACAGGGCAGGGGGGCTACACCTTC. V gene TRBV28 combines with J gene TRBJ1-2, with a weak D call TRBD1 (6 bases). Between the trimmed V and J ends, which lost 4 bases and 8 bases, there was a span of 14 bases. The CDR3 sequence is 13 residues long. Germline CDR1 MDHEN, CDR2 SYDVKM.

The V gene is TRBV12-3 or TRBV12-4, the J gene TRBJ2-1, with 9 bases aligning to TRBD2. The CDR3 totals 13 residues. V lost 6 bases, J lost 6 bases, and 3 bases stayed unmatched. CDR3 loop: CASRIAGVNEQFF. The CDR3, as DNA: TGTGCCAGCAGGATAGCGGGAGTCAATGAGCAGTTCTTC.

This clone was counted once. The CDR3 DNA reads TGTGCCAGTTTACAGGTTCACAGCGCCATTCAGTACTTC. Translation: CASLQVHSAIQYF. V is TRBV19 and J is TRBJ2-4, with D perhaps TRBD1 (5 bases). V was pared by 8 bases and J by 9 bases, with 17 bases between. The CDR3 runs to 13 residues. Germline CDR1 and CDR2: LNHDA and SQIVND (reference sequence).

This clone was counted a few times. This rearrangement joins TRBV7-2 to TRBJ1-2; perhaps TRBD1 as D (6 bases). The CDR3 is 16 amino acids. Germline V lookup: CDR1 SGHTA, CDR2 FQGNSA. The germline V and J ends were trimmed by 0 bases and 2 bases, with 13 bases remaining between them. The chain's CDR3 is CASSLATGSLNYGYTF. The DNA of the CDR3 is TGTGCCAGCAGCTTAGCCACAGGGAGTCTAAACTATGGCTACACCTTC.

The chain carries TRBV29-1 and TRBJ1-1; D is ambiguous. Germline V gene data show CDR1 as SQVTM and CDR2 as ANQGSEA. This CDR3 has 13 residues. Trimming left V 4 bases short and J 2 bases short, with 11 bases between. The CDR3 region is CSVVRPLNTEAFF. DNA for the CDR3: TGCAGCGTTGTGCGGCCACTCAACACTGAAGCTTTCTTT.

The V and J genes are TRBV2 and TRBJ2-3; TRBD2 aligns across 8 bases. This CDR3 is 17 amino acids long. The V and J ends lost 6 bases and 6 bases, in that order; junction bases with no gene match: 17. In germline, CDR1 is SNHLY, CDR2 FYNNEI. CDR3 amino acids: CASSLDWAGGLRDTQYF. The DNA for the CDR3 is TGTGCCAGCAGCCTCGACTGGGCGGGAGGCCTTCGGGATACGCAGTATTTT.

The gene calls are TRBV19 and TRBJ1-2, with D hard to call. Between the trimmed V and J ends, which lost 4 bases and 4 bases, there was a span of 16 bases. The CDR3 has 15 amino acids. Germline V gives CDR1 LNHDA, CDR2 SQIVND (reference sequence). CDR3 region: CASSTYEERRYGYTF. CDR3 sequence (DNA): TGTGCCAGTAGTACCTATGAGGAGCGCCGCTATGGCTACACCTTC.

The rearrangement links TRBV15 to TRBJ1-1; D possibly corresponds to TRBD1 (5 bases). V lost 0 bases and J lost 8, with 10 bases in between. This CDR3 contains 13 residues. In germline, CDR1 is LNHNV, CDR2 YYDKDF (reference sequence). CDR3 DNA: TGTGCCACCAGCAGAGATCCAGGGCCCGAAGCTTTCTTT. Translating gives CATSRDPGPEAFF.

This clone was observed a handful of times. This same CDR3 is encoded by further DNA sequences in the sample. The chain joins TRBV3-1 (or the pseudogene TRBV3-2) to TRBJ1-3; D is ambiguous. CDR1 is LGHDT, CDR2 YNNKEL, per germline (reference sequence). Trimming stripped 4 bases from V and 2 bases from J, with 6 bases between. The CDR3 runs to 13 residues. The CDR3, as DNA: TGTGCCAGCAGCCCCTTAACTGGAAACACCATATATTTT. Translating it yields CASSPLTGNTIYF.

The chain combines TRBV5-1 with TRBJ2-7, with D perhaps matching TRBD1 (6 bases). The V gene's germline CDR1 is SGHRS and CDR2 YFSETQ. The CDR3 covers 14 residues. V lost 4 bases, J lost 3 bases, and 14 bases lay in between. The CDR3 is CASSATGANYEQYF. The CDR3 DNA is TGCGCCAGCAGCGCGACAGGCGCCAACTACGAGCAGTACTTC.

The genes are TRBV7-2 and TRBJ2-7, with D possibly being TRBD1 (5 bases). Germline-derived CDR1 and CDR2 are SGHTA and FQGNSA. The CDR3 sequence is 15 residues long. Trimming took off 1 base at V and 2 bases at J, with 12 bases between the two ends. The CDR3 bases are TGTGCCAGCAGCTTAGTCCTTCAGGGCCCCTACGAGCAGTACTTC. It is translated as CASSLVLQGPYEQYF.

In DNA, the CDR3 is TGTGCCAGCAGTTTGGGGGGAGAGCAGTTCTTC. Protein product: CASSLGGEQFF. The rearrangement joins TRBV12-3 or TRBV12-4 to TRBJ2-1; D possibly corresponds to TRBD2 (6 bases). The CDR3 is 11 amino acids. Trimming removed 3 bases from V and 10 bases from J, with 7 bases in between.

CDR3 coding DNA: TGTGCCAGCAGCCTATTGGGGCTACCCAATTACAATGAGCAGTTCTTC. Its translation: CASSLLGLPNYNEQFF. The chain joins TRBV7-4 to TRBJ2-1; D is perhaps TRBD1 (5 bases). Germline-derived CDR1 and CDR2 are SGHVT and SQSDAQ. V was trimmed by 5 bases and J by 4 bases, leaving 18 bases between them. This CDR3 is built from 16 residues.

The chain carries TRBV12-1 and TRBJ2-1; the table calls TRBD2, which could not be checked here. TRBV12-1 is given as a pseudogene. The CDR3 is 18 residues long. CDR3 bases: TGTGCCAGCAGCTTTGCAGGTGCTAGCGGGGGCCCTTACAATGAGCAGTTCTTC. It codes for CASSFAGASGGPYNEQFF.

The V call is TRBV21-1, the J call TRBJ2-7; the table gives TRBD1 as D, unverified against the DNA. TRBV21-1 is annotated as a pseudogene. This CDR3 has 17 residues. The CDR3 spells CASSVQGAARNEYEQYF. In nucleotides, the CDR3 is TGTGCCAGCAGCGTGCAGGGGGCGGCTAGGAATGAATACGAGCAGTACTTC.

The chain has TRBV7-2 and TRBJ2-7; a possible D gene is TRBD1 (7 bases). Germline V lookup: CDR1 SGHTA, CDR2 FQGNSA. CDR3 size: 13 residues. V lost 4 bases to trimming and J lost 7 bases, with 14 bases between them. CDR3 sequence reads: CASSWEQGREQYF. Written as DNA, the CDR3 is TGTGCCAGCAGCTGGGAACAGGGGAGGGAGCAGTACTTC.

The chain has TRBV30 and TRBJ2-2; TRBD1 agrees at 7 bases. This CDR3 has 16 amino acids. From germline, CDR1 is GTSNPN and CDR2 SVGIG (reference sequence). V shed 0 bases, J shed 7 bases, and the junction held 11 bases outside the gene matches. The CDR3 region is CAWSVYPGGLGGELFF. CDR3 nucleotides: TGTGCCTGGAGTGTATACCCAGGGGGTCTCGGCGGGGAGCTGTTTTTT.

J is TRBJ2-7 and V is TRBV18; 16 positions agree with TRBD2. The CDR3 consists of 20 residues. V gave up 6 bases and J gave up 2 bases; unmatched junction bases: 16. CDR1 and CDR2 (germline): KGHSH, LQKENI. CDR3 residues: CASSPVPGLAGGTLAYEQYF. In DNA form, the CDR3 reads TGTGCCAGCTCCCCGGTCCCGGGACTAGCGGGAGGGACCCTAGCCTACGAGCAGTACTTC.

V usage is TRBV5-4 and J usage is TRBJ2-1; the match to TRBD2 covers 9 bases. Per the germline V gene, CDR1 is SGHNT and CDR2 is YYREEE (reference sequence). V lost 6 bases, J lost 3 bases, and 7 bases stayed unmatched. The CDR3 is made up of 15 amino acids. The CDR3: CASTAGGPGYNEQFF. The CDR3 DNA sequence: TGTGCCAGCACGGCGGGAGGGCCGGGCTACAATGAGCAGTTCTTC.